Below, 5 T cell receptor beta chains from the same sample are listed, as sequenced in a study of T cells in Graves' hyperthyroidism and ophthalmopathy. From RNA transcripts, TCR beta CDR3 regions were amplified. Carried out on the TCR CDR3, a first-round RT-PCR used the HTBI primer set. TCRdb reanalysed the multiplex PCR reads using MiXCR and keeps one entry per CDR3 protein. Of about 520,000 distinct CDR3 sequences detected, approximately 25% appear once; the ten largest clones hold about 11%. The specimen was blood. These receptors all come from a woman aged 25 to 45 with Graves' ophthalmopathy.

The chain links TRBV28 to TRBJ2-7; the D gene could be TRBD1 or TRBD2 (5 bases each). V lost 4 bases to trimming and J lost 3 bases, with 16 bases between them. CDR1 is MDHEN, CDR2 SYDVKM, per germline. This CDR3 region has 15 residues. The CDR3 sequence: CASSSVTGTFYEQYF. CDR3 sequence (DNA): TGTGCCAGCAGTTCGGTAACCGGGACCTTCTACGAGCAGTACTTC.

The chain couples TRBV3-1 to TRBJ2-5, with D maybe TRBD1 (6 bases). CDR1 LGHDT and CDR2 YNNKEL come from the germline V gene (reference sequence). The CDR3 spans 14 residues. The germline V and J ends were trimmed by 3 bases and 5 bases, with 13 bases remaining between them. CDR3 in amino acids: CASSQSRRGETQYF. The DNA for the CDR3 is TGTGCCAGCAGCCAGTCTCGCAGGGGTGAGACCCAGTACTTC.

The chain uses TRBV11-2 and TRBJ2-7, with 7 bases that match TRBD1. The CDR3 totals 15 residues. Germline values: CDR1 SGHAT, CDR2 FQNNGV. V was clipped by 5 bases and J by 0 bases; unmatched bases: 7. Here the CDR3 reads CASSADRPISYEQYF. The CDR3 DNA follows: TGTGCCAGCAGCGCGGACAGGCCGATCTCCTACGAGCAGTACTTC.

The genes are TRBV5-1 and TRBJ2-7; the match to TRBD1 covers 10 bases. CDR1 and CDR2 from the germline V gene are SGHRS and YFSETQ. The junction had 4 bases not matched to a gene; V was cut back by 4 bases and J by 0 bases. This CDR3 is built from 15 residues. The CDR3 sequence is CASSPGTGVSYEQYF. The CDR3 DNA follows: TGCGCCAGCAGCCCCGGGACAGGGGTCTCCTACGAGCAGTACTTC.

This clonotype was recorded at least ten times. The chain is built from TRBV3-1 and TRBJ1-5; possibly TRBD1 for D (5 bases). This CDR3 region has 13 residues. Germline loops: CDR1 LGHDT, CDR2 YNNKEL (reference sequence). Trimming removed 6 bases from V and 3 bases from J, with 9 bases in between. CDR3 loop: CASSKDTNQPQHF. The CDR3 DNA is TGTGCCAGCAGTAAGGACACCAATCAGCCCCAGCATTTT.